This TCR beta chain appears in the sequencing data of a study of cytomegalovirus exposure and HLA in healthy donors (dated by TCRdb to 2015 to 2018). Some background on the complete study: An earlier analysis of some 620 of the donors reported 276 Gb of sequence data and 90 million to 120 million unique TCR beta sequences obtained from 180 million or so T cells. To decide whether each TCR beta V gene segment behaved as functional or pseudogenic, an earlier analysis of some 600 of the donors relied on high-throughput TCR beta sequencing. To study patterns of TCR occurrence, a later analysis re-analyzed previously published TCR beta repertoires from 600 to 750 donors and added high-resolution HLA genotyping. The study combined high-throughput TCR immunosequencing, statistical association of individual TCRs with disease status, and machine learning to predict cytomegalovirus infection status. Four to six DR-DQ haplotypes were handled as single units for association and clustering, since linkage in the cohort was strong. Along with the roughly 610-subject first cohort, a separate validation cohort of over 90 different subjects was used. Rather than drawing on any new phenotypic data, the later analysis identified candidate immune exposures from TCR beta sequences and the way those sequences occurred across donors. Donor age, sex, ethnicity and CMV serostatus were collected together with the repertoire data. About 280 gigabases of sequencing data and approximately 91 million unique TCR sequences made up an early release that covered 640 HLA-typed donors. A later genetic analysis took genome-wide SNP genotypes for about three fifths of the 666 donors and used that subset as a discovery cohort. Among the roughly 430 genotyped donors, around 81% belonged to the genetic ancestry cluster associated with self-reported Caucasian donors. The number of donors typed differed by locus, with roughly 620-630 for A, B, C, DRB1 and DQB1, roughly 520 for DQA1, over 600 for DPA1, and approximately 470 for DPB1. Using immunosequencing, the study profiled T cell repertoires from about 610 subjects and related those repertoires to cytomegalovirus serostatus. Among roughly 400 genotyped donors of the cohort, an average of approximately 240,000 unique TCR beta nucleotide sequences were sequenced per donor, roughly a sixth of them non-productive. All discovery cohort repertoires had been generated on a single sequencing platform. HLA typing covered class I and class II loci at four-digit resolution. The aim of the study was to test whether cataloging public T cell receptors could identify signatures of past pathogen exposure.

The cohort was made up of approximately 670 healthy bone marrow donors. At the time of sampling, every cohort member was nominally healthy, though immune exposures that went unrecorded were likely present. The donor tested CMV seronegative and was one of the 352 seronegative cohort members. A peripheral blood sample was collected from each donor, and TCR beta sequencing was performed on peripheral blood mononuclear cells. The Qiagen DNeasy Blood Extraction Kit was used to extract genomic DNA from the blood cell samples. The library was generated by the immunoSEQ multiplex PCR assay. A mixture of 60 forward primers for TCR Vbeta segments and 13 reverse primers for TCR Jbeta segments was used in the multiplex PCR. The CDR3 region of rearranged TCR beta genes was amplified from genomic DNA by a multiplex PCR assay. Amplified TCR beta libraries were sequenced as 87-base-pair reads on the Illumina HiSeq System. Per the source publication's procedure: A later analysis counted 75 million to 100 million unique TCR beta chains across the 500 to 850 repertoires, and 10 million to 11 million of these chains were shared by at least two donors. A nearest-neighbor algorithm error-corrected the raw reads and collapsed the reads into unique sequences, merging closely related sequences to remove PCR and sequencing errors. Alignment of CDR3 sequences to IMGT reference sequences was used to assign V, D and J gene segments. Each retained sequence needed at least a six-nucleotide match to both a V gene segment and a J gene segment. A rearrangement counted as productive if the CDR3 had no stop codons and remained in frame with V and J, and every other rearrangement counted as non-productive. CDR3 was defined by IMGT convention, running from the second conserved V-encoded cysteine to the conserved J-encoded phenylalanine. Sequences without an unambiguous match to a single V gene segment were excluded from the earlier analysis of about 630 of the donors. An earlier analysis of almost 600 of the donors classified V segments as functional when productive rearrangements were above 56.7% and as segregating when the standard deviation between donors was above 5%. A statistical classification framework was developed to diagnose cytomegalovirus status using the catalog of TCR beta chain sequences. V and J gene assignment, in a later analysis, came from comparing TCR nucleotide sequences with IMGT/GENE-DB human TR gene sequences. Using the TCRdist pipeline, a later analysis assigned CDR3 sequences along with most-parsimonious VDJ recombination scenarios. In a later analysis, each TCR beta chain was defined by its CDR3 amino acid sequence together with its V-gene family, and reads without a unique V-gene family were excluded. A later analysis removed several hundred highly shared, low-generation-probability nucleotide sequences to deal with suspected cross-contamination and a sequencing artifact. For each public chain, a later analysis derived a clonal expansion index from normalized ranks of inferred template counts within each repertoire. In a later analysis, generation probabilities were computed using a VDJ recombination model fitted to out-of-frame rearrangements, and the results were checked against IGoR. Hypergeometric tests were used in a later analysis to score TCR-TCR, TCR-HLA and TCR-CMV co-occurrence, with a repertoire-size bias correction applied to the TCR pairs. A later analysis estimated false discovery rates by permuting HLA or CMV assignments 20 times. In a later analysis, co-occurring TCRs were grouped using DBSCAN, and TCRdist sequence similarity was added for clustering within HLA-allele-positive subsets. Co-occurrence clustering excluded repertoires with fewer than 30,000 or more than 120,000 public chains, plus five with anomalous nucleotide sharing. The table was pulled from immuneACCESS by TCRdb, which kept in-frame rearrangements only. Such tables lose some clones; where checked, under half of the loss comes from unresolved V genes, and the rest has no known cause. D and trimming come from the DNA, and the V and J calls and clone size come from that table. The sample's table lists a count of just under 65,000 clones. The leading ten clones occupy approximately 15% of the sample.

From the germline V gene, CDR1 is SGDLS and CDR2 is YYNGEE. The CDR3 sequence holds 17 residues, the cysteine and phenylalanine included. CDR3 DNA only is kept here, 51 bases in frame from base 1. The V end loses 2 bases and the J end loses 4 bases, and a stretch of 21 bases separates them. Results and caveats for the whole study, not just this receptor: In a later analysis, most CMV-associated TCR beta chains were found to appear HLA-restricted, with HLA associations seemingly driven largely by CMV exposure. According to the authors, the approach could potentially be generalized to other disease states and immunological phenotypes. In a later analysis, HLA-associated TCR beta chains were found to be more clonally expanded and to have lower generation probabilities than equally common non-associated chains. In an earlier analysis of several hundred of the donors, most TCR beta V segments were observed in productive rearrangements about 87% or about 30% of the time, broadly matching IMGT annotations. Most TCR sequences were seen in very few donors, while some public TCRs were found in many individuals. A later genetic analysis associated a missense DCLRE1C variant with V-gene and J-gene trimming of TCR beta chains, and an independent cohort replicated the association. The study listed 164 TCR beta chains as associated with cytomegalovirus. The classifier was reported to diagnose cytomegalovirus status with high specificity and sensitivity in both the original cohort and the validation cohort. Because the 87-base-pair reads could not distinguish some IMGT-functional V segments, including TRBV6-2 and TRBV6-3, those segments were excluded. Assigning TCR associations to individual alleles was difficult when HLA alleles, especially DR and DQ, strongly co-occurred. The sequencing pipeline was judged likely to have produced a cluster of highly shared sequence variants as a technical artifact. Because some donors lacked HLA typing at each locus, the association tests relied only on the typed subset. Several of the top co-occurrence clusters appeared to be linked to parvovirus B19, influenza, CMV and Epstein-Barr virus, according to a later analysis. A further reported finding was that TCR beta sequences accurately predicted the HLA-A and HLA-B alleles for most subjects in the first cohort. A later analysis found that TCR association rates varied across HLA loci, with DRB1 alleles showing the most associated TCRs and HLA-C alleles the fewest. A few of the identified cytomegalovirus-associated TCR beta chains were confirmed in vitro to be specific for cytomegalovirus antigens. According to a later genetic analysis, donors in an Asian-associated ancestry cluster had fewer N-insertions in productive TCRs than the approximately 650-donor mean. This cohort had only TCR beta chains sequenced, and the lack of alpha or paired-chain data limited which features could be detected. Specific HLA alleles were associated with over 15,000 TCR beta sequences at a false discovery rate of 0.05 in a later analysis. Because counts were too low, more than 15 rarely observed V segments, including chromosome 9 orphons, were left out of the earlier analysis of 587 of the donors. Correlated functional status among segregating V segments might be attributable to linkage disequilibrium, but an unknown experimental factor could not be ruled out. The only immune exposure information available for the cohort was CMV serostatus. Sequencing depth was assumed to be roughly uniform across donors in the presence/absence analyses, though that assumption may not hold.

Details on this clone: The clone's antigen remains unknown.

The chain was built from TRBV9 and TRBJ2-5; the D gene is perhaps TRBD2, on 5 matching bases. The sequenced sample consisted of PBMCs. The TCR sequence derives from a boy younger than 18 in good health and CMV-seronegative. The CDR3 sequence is CASSVGTSGKVIETQYF. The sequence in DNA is TGTGCCAGCAGCGTTGGTACTAGTGGGAAGGTAATAGAGACCCAGTACTTC.